Presented here are 18 T cell receptor beta chains from one specimen sequenced in a study of long-term antiretroviral therapy in people with HIV. A v3.0 immunoSEQ assay was performed at survey level. Assay used: immunoSEQ multiplex PCR; TCRdb lists only in-frame clones, some missing. The repertoire includes tens of thousands of clones, around nine tenths of them detected once, and 5.3% sits in the top ten. The sample was unsorted PBMCs, taken around 4.6 years after starting antiretroviral therapy. The receptors were gathered from a young man with HIV.

CDR3 bases: TGTGCCAGCAGTCCAGGGGGCGCGTCCCAGCCCCAGCATTTT. Its protein product is CASSPGGASQPQHF. This sequence joins TRBV28 and TRBJ1-5; TRBD1 matches at 8 bases. Germline CDR1 is MDHEN and CDR2 is SYDVKM. J was trimmed by 7 bases and V by 5 bases; bases with no gene match: 7. This CDR3 region has 14 residues.

This chain connects TRBV10-2 to TRBJ2-1; TRBD2 matches at 8 bases. CDR1 is WSHSY, CDR2 SAAADI, per germline. V was clipped by 2 bases and J by 5 bases; unmatched bases: 5. This CDR3 comprises 15 residues. The DNA of the CDR3 is TGCGCCAGCAGTGAGCTGCGGGGGGCCAACAATGAGCAGTTCTTC. The encoded protein is CASSELRGANNEQFF.

V gene TRBV5-1 combines with J gene TRBJ2-3, with D perhaps matching TRBD2 (5 bases). The CDR3 length is 17 residues. The germline gives CDR1 SGHRS, CDR2 YFSETQ. The ends were cut back, 4 bases at V and 2 bases at J, with 20 bases in the middle. CDR3 residues: CASSPSRIPSYTDTQYF. The CDR3 DNA is TGCGCCAGCAGCCCCTCCCGCATCCCTAGCTACACAGATACGCAGTATTTT.

This chain joins TRBV5-4 and TRBJ2-1; D call uncertain. Trimming took 5 bases from V and 6 from J, leaving 9 bases between them. The CDR3 extends over 12 amino acids. Per the germline V gene, CDR1 is SGHNT and CDR2 is YYREEE (reference sequence). The CDR3 region is CASSTPGNEQFF. The CDR3 coding sequence is TGTGCCAGCAGTACCCCTGGCAATGAGCAGTTCTTC.

The chain combines TRBV15 with TRBJ1-4, with D uncertain. Germline CDR1 LNHNV, CDR2 YYDKDF (reference sequence). The germline V and J ends were trimmed by 8 bases and 11 bases, with 18 bases remaining between them. This CDR3 region has 13 residues. The chain's CDR3 is CATSPLALSKLFF. The CDR3 coding sequence is TGTGCCACCTCGCCGCTGGCCCTGTCGAAACTGTTTTTT.

J is TRBJ1-1 and V is TRBV14, with D unclear. CDR1 is SGHDN, CDR2 FVKESK, per germline. V dropped 3 bases and J dropped 8 bases, with 10 bases sitting between them. There are 12 residues in the CDR3. The CDR3 coding sequence is TGTGCCAGCAGCCAGGGGTATGGAGAAGCTTTCTTT. Translation gives CASSQGYGEAFF.

The rearrangement links TRBV7-9 to TRBJ1-3; a possible D gene is TRBD1 (5 bases). The germline CDR1 and CDR2 sequences are SEHNR and FQNEAQ (reference sequence). V lost 5 bases to trimming and J lost 4 bases, with 12 bases between them. The CDR3 is made up of 14 amino acids. The CDR3 loop is CASSIGTLGNTIYF. DNA for the CDR3: TGTGCCAGCAGCATTGGGACTCTGGGAAACACCATATATTTT.

This clone was detected only a few times. The rearrangement links TRBV29-1 to TRBJ2-5; D unresolved. Germline assignment: CDR1 SQVTM and CDR2 ANQGSEA. CDR3 size: 11 residues. V gave up 7 bases and J gave up 5 bases, with 11 bases separating them. As DNA, the CDR3 is TGCAGCGCCTACATGGGTGAGACCCAGTACTTC. Its translation: CSAYMGETQYF.

Only one count was recorded for this clone. The chain has TRBV4-3 and TRBJ1-3; D is uncertain. The CDR3 extends over 16 amino acids. The germline gives CDR1 LGHNA, CDR2 YSLEER. V lost 5 bases and J lost 1, with 15 bases in between. This CDR3 is CASSSVGSTSGNTIYF. The CDR3 DNA sequence: TGCGCCAGCAGCTCTGTCGGCAGCACGTCTGGAAACACCATATATTTT.

V gene TRBV14 combines with J gene TRBJ2-6; D is uncertain. The germline CDR1 and CDR2 sequences are SGHDN and FVKESK. CDR3 length: 18 amino acids. Deletions cut 0 bases from V and 2 bases from J, with 14 bases between. CDR3: CASSQDLPGLPGANVLTF. In nucleotides, the CDR3 is TGTGCCAGCAGCCAAGACTTGCCGGGTCTTCCTGGGGCCAACGTCCTGACTTTC.

This clone rates as medium-sized (0.01 to 0.1%). The chain is built from TRBV19 and TRBJ2-7, with a possible D match to TRBD1 (6 bases). V was clipped by 5 bases and J by 6 bases, with 11 bases between them. The germline V gene has CDR1 LNHDA and CDR2 SQIVND (reference sequence). This CDR3 region has 12 residues. For the CDR3, the DNA is TGTGCCAGTAGTCAACAGGGACCCGAGCAGTACTTC. Its protein product is CASSQQGPEQYF.

The chain links TRBV14 to TRBJ2-1; D is possibly TRBD2 (5 bases). Trimming removed 1 base from V and 5 bases from J, with 9 bases in between. Germline V gives CDR1 SGHDN, CDR2 FVKESK. The CDR3 totals 14 residues. The CDR3 DNA follows: TGTGCCAGCAGCCAAGGGACTGCCGACAATGAGCAGTTCTTC. Encoded protein: CASSQGTADNEQFF.

The rearrangement links TRBV9 to TRBJ2-3; no reliable D call. Germline V gene sequence: CDR1 SGDLS, CDR2 YYNGEE. The CDR3 totals 15 residues. Trimming took 0 bases from V and 1 from J, leaving 9 bases between them. DNA for the CDR3: TGTGCCAGCAGCGTAGTAGTGACGGGCACAGATACGCAGTATTTT. Protein: CASSVVVTGTDTQYF. Combining the CDR3 with reference TRBV9 and TRBJ2-3 gives the whole variable domain DSGVTQTPKHLITATGQRVTLRCSPRSGDLSVYWYQQSLDQGLQFLIQYYNGEERAKGNILERFSAQQFPDLHSELNLSSLELGDSALYFCASSVVVTGTDTQYFGPGTRLTVL.

The chain links TRBV5-1 to TRBJ2-7; no reliable D call. CDR3 size: 15 residues. Germline assignment: CDR1 SGHRS and CDR2 YFSETQ. V was clipped by 0 bases and J by 5 bases, with 15 bases between them. The chain's CDR3 is CASSLAPRQVDEQYF. CDR3 nucleotide sequence: TGCGCCAGCAGCTTGGCCCCTCGGCAGGTCGACGAGCAGTACTTC.

CDR3 sequence reads: CASSPHRGEAFF. CDR3 in DNA: TGTGCCAGCAGCCCCCACAGGGGTGAAGCTTTCTTT. The chain links TRBV4-2 to TRBJ1-1; TRBD1 aligns across 7 bases. The V segment lost 4 bases and the J segment 7 bases; nucleotides outside the gene matches: 3. This CDR3 has 12 residues. The germline CDR1 and CDR2 sequences are LGHNA and YNFKEQ.

V is TRBV27 and J is TRBJ2-2, with 8 positions matching TRBD2. The CDR3 is 18 residues long. CDR1 is MNHEY and CDR2 is SMNVEV in the germline V gene (reference sequence). V shed 4 bases, J shed 0 bases, and the junction held 10 bases outside the gene matches. The CDR3 region is CASSWAGGGWANTGELFF. In DNA, the CDR3 is TGTGCCAGCAGTTGGGCGGGAGGCGGCTGGGCGAACACCGGGGAGCTGTTTTTT.

The J gene is TRBJ1-4, the V gene TRBV5-5; possible D gene TRBD1, 5 bases. CDR1 SGHKS and CDR2 YYEKEE come from the germline V gene (reference sequence). The V end lost 2 bases, the J end lost 5 bases, and 19 bases lay between the germline ends. The CDR3 loop spans 17 amino acids. The CDR3 is CASSFPGTGTFNEKLFF. Here the CDR3 DNA reads TGTGCCAGCAGCTTTCCCGGGACGGGGACTTTCAATGAAAAACTGTTTTTT.

This chain links TRBV10-2 with TRBJ2-7; 7 bases line up with TRBD1. In germline, CDR1 is WSHSY, CDR2 SAAADI. This CDR3 contains 13 residues. V lost 7 bases to trimming and J lost 3 bases; unmatched junction nucleotides: 6. The CDR3, as DNA: TGCGCCAGCACCATGGGACAGAACTACGAGCAGTACTTC. Amino acids: CASTMGQNYEQYF.